A selection of T cell receptor beta chains follows, all from one sample in a study of blood T cell repertoires in COVID-19. Method: immunoSEQ multiplex PCR; TCRdb's copy keeps in-frame clones and lacks some. The sample carries some 60,000 clones, more than 70% recorded once. The sample was peripheral blood. All receptors come from a man aged 55 to 70 with acute or convalescent COVID-19. The CDR3 runs from the conserved cysteine through the conserved F or W. D genes are given only for firm matches. Size tells how often a clone was seen (once, few, many) or the class of an expanded clone, and some rows leave it out.

D: TRBD1; V: TRBV14; J: TRBJ2-2; size: NA; DNA: TGTGCCAGCAGTCAATTCAGGGGGACCGGGGAGCTGTTTTTT; CDR3: CASSQFRGTGELFF
D: NA; V: TRBV7-6; J: TRBJ1-4; size: NA; DNA: TGTGCCAGCAGCCCGAATAAGGGAGGAGAAAAACTGTTTTTT; CDR3: CASSPNKGGEKLFF
D: NA; V: TRBV6-5; J: TRBJ2-7; size: NA; DNA: TGTGCCAGCAGTTACCCGACACCGACCTACGAGCAGTACTTC; CDR3: CASSYPTPTYEQYF
D: NA; V: TRBV7-8; J: TRBJ1-5; size: few; DNA: TGTGCCAGCAGCGCCGGGACACTTAATAGCAATCAGCCCCAGCATTTT; CDR3: CASSAGTLNSNQPQHF
D: TRBD2; V: TRBV5-5; J: TRBJ2-3; size: NA; DNA: TGTGCCAGCAGCTTGGTTCGCGGGAGCAACTCAGATACGCAGTATTTT; CDR3: CASSLVRGSNSDTQYF
D: NA; V: TRBV6-2/TRBV6-3; J: TRBJ2-7; size: NA; DNA: TGTGCCAGCAGTTTTGGGGGGAGCTCCTACGAGCAGTACTTC; CDR3: CASSFGGSSYEQYF
D: NA; V: TRBV9; J: TRBJ2-7; size: few; DNA: TGTGCCAGCAGCGCTGCAGGGGGCGCGGGGGTGGACGAGCAGTACTTC; CDR3: CASSAAGGAGVDEQYF
D: NA; V: TRBV2; J: TRBJ2-7; size: NA; DNA: TGTGCCAGCAGTGGGAGGGGACAGCTTGCCTACGAGCAGTACTTC; CDR3: CASSGRGQLAYEQYF
D: NA; V: TRBV3-1/TRBV3-2; J: TRBJ2-7; size: NA; DNA: TGTGCCAGCAGCCAAACAGAGGGGGAAAAGGGCGAGCAGTACTTC; CDR3: CASSQTEGEKGEQYF
D: TRBD2; V: TRBV10-3; J: TRBJ2-1; size: once; DNA: TGTGCCATCAGTGAGTCCGGCAGCGGGGGTCCATACAATGAGCAGTTCTTC; CDR3: CAISESGSGGPYNEQFF
D: TRBD2; V: TRBV5-4; J: TRBJ2-1; size: NA; DNA: TGTGCCAGCAGCTTGGTCAGCGGGGGGCGGGATGAGCAGTTCTTC; CDR3: CASSLVSGGRDEQFF
D: NA; V: TRBV2; J: TRBJ2-1; size: NA; DNA: TGTGCCAGCAGTTTACAGGGAATTGGGAATGAGCAGTTCTTC; CDR3: CASSLQGIGNEQFF
D: TRBD2; V: TRBV3-1/TRBV3-2; J: TRBJ2-2; size: NA; DNA: TGTGCCAGCAGCGACGTAGTGCCGGGACTAGCGGGAACCGGGGAGCTGTTTTTT; CDR3: CASSDVVPGLAGTGELFF
D: NA; V: TRBV6-1; J: TRBJ1-3; size: NA; DNA: TGTGCCAGCAGTGAGGTCAGGGCTGGAAACACCATATATTTT; CDR3: CASSEVRAGNTIYF
D: TRBD2; V: TRBV10-2; J: TRBJ2-7; size: NA; DNA: TGCGCCAGTCAGCCAAGCGGGGGGCTCTTTTACGAGCAGTACTTC; CDR3: CASQPSGGLFYEQYF
D: TRBD1; V: TRBV9; J: TRBJ2-7; size: NA; DNA: TGTGCCAGCAGCGCAGGACAGGACCCCTACGAGCAGTACTTC; CDR3: CASSAGQDPYEQYF
D: TRBD1; V: TRBV5-4; J: TRBJ2-3; size: NA; DNA: TGTGCCAGTACGACAGGGACCACAGATACGCAGTATTTT; CDR3: CASTTGTTDTQYF
D: TRBD2; V: TRBV19; J: TRBJ2-1; size: NA; DNA: TGTGCCAGTAGTATAGATAAGGGATTTAGCGGGGGCCTATACAATGAGCAGTTCTTC; CDR3: CASSIDKGFSGGLYNEQFF
D: TRBD2; V: TRBV11-2; J: TRBJ2-1; size: NA; DNA: TGTGCCAGCAGCTTGGGACTAGGGGTCAACAGTGAGCAGTTCTTC; CDR3: CASSLGLGVNSEQFF
D: NA; V: TRBV20-1; J: TRBJ1-5; size: once; DNA: TGCAGTGCTAGTTCCGGGAGCAATCAGCCCCAGCATTTT; CDR3: CSASSGSNQPQHF
D: TRBD2; V: TRBV7-3; J: TRBJ2-1; size: NA; DNA: TGTGCCAGCAGCCCGGGGGGTAGCTACAATGAGCAGTTCTTC; CDR3: CASSPGGSYNEQFF
D: NA; V: TRBV6-5; J: TRBJ2-2; size: NA; DNA: TGTGCCAGCCGGTGGAACACCGGGGAGCTGTTTTTT; CDR3: CASRWNTGELFF
D: NA; V: TRBV5-4; J: TRBJ2-3; size: NA; DNA: TGTGCCAGCAGCTTGGGGGGCGGGAACACAGATACGCAGTATTTT; CDR3: CASSLGGGNTDTQYF
D: NA; V: TRBV27; J: TRBJ1-2; size: few; DNA: TGTGCCAGCTTATCTTCAGGAAGTCATGGCTACACCTTC; CDR3: CASLSSGSHGYTF
D: NA; V: TRBV5-1; J: TRBJ2-3; size: NA; DNA: TGCGCCAGCAGAGATACTGTGTCGGATACGCAGTATTTT; CDR3: CASRDTVSDTQYF
D: NA; V: TRBV27; J: TRBJ2-3; size: NA; DNA: TGTGCCAGCACCCGACTCTGGGGGGGGGCGCCTACTTCTACAGATACGCAGTATTTT; CDR3: CASTRLWGGAPTSTDTQYF
D: TRBD2; V: TRBV11-2; J: TRBJ2-5; size: NA; DNA: TGTGCCAGCAGCTTGGGGACTAACCAAGAGACCCAGTACTTC; CDR3: CASSLGTNQETQYF
D: TRBD1; V: TRBV6-6; J: TRBJ2-7; size: NA; DNA: TGTGCCAGCAGAACCTCGGGACAGGGCGCCTACGAGCAGTACTTC; CDR3: CASRTSGQGAYEQYF
D: TRBD2; V: TRBV19; J: TRBJ2-2; size: NA; DNA: TGTGCCAGTACTACCGGGGGGACCGATAACACCGGGGAGCTGTTTTTT; CDR3: CASTTGGTDNTGELFF
D: NA; V: TRBV2; J: TRBJ1-5; size: NA; DNA: TGTGCCAGCGCCCGCGGGGACGGTAGTCAGCCCCAGCATTTT; CDR3: CASARGDGSQPQHF
D: TRBD1; V: TRBV5-1; J: TRBJ1-2; size: NA; DNA: TGCGCCAGCAGCCTGAATCCCGGACAGGGTGCAGGCTACACCTTC; CDR3: CASSLNPGQGAGYTF
D: TRBD1; V: TRBV28; J: TRBJ2-7; size: NA; DNA: TGTGCCAGCAGCCTAGGGGGCCCCCGGGGCGAGCAGTACTTC; CDR3: CASSLGGPRGEQYF
D: NA; V: TRBV3-1/TRBV3-2; J: TRBJ1-2; size: NA; DNA: TGTGCCAGCAGCCATCTGAGGGCGGGAGGCTACACCTTC; CDR3: CASSHLRAGGYTF
D: TRBD1; V: TRBV30; J: TRBJ1-5; size: NA; DNA: TGTGCCTGGAGTAAACAGGGGATAAGCAATCAGCCCCAGCATTTT; CDR3: CAWSKQGISNQPQHF
D: NA; V: TRBV6-6; J: TRBJ2-5; size: NA; DNA: TGTGCCAGCAGCCGAAGACAGGGAGGACAAGAGACCCAGTACTTC; CDR3: CASSRRQGGQETQYF
D: NA; V: TRBV10-3; J: TRBJ1-1; size: NA; DNA: TGTGCCATCAGCACAGGGTCTGAAGCTTTCTTT; CDR3: CAISTGSEAFF
D: TRBD1; V: TRBV7-9; J: TRBJ2-4; size: NA; DNA: TGTGCCAGCAGCTACGGACAGGGGCTAAACATTCAGTACTTC; CDR3: CASSYGQGLNIQYF
D: TRBD1; V: TRBV5-1; J: TRBJ2-5; size: NA; DNA: TGCGCCAGCAGCTTAACAGGGGACGAGACCCAGTACTTC; CDR3: CASSLTGDETQYF
D: TRBD1; V: TRBV5-1; J: TRBJ2-7; size: NA; DNA: TGCGCCAGCAGCCGTGGGATGGGGACAGCGGATCCCTACGAGCAGTACTTC; CDR3: CASSRGMGTADPYEQYF
D: TRBD1; V: TRBV5-1; J: TRBJ2-1; size: NA; DNA: TGCGCCAGCAGCTTGCGGGGCGGGGGGACAGGGGATGAGCAGTTCTTC; CDR3: CASSLRGGGTGDEQFF
D: TRBD1; V: TRBV27; J: TRBJ1-2; size: few; DNA: TGTGCCAGCAGTCCAGACCCCCGGGACAGGGATGGAGGCTACACCTTC; CDR3: CASSPDPRDRDGGYTF
D: TRBD2; V: TRBV10-3; J: TRBJ2-3; size: once; DNA: TGTGCCATCAGTCCTGGGGGGGGGAGCACAGATACGCAGTATTTT; CDR3: CAISPGGGSTDTQYF
D: NA; V: TRBV10-1; J: TRBJ2-4; size: few; DNA: TGCGCCAGCAGTGTGGGGAGCGGAATAGAAAACATTCAGTACTTC; CDR3: CASSVGSGIENIQYF
D: NA; V: TRBV2; J: TRBJ1-6; size: NA; DNA: TGTGCCAGCAACTACAGGGAAAATTCACCCCTCCACTTT; CDR3: CASNYRENSPLHF
D: NA; V: TRBV29-1; J: TRBJ1-1; size: once; DNA: TGCAGCGTTGACCGTGGTTTTAGTGACACTGAAGCTTTCTTT; CDR3: CSVDRGFSDTEAFF
D: NA; V: TRBV5-4; J: TRBJ2-5; size: NA; DNA: TGTGCCAGCAGCTTAGGACAGAAAGAGACCCAGTACTTC; CDR3: CASSLGQKETQYF
D: NA; V: TRBV3-1/TRBV3-2; J: TRBJ2-3; size: NA; DNA: TGTGCCAGCAGCCAAGTATATAGAGATACGCAGTATTTT; CDR3: CASSQVYRDTQYF
D: NA; V: TRBV5-4; J: TRBJ1-6; size: NA; DNA: TGTGCCAGCAGCTTGGCAGGGGATTACTCACCCCTCCACTTT; CDR3: CASSLAGDYSPLHF
D: TRBD2; V: TRBV7-2; J: TRBJ2-5; size: NA; DNA: TGTGCCAGCAGTCCCGGACTAGCGGGGGGGCAGTACTTC; CDR3: CASSPGLAGGQYF
D: TRBD1; V: TRBV7-2; J: TRBJ1-5; size: NA; DNA: TGTGCCAGCAGCTTAGAGGACAGGGGTAGCAATCAGCCCCAGCATTTT; CDR3: CASSLEDRGSNQPQHF
D: TRBD2; V: TRBV28; J: TRBJ2-3; size: NA; DNA: TGTGCCAGCAGTCCCCTGGCTAGCGGGGACCCCACAGATACGCAGTATTTT; CDR3: CASSPLASGDPTDTQYF
D: TRBD1; V: TRBV4-1; J: TRBJ1-1; size: NA; DNA: TGCGCCAGCAGCCAAACAGGGGGGGGTAGGACTGAAGCTTTCTTT; CDR3: CASSQTGGGRTEAFF
D: NA; V: TRBV24-1; J: TRBJ2-6; size: NA; DNA: TGTGCCACCGCGCTCTCTGGGGCCAACGTCCTGACTTTC; CDR3: CATALSGANVLTF